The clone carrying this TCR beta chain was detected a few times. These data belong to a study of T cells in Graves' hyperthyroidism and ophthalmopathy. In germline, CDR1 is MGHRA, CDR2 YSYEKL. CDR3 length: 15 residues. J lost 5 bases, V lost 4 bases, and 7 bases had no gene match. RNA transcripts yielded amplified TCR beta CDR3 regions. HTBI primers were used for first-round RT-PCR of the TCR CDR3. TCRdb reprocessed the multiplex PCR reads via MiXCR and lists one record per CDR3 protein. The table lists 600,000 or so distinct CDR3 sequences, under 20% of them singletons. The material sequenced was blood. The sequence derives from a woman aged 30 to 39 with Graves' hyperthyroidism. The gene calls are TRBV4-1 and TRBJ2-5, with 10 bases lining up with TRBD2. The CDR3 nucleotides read TGCGCCAGCAGCCCGACTAGCGGGTTGGTCGAGACCCAGTACTTC. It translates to CASSPTSGLVETQYF.